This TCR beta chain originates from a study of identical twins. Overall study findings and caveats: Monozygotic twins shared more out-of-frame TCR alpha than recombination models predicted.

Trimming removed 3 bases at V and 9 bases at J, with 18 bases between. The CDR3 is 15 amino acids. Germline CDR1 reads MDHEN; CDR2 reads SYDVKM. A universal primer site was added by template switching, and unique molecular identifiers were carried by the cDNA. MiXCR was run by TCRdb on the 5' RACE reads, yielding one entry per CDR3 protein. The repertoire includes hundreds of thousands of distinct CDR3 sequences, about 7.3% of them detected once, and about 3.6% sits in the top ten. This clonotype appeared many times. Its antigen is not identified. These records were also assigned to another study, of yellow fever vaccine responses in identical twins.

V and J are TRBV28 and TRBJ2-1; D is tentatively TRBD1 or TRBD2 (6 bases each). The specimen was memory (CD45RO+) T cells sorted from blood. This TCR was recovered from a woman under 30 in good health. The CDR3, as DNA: TGTGCCAGCAGTTTTAGGGGGAGGTTGCTAGGTGAGCAGTTCTTC. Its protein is CASSFRGRLLGEQFF.